The 18 T cell receptor beta chains reported below all come from one sample, sequenced in a study of vaccination effects on CD4 cells after COVID-19. No cognate antigen is known for these TCRs. Libraries were prepared by immunoSEQ multiplex PCR; TCRdb keeps only in-frame clonotypes and omits some of them. The data hold just under 60,000 clones, with roughly 78% observed a single time. CD4+ T cells specific for antigen were expanded with viral peptide pools by the ViraFEST assay before sequencing. Researchers isolated CD4+ T cells once 9 to 11 days of culture had elapsed. Participants got two doses of BNT162b2 or mRNA-1273 vaccine. The starting material was CD4+ T cells from PBMCs cultured with HCoV-OC43 spike peptides, obtained after COVID-19 vaccination. Subset denoted: HCoV-OC43 spike overlapping peptide pool stimulation. These receptor sequences come from a human donor who received a COVID-19 vaccine.

CDR3: CASSSEANTEAFF. The CDR3 coding sequence is TGTGCCAGCTCATCGGAGGCGAACACTGAAGCTTTCTTT. This rearrangement joins TRBV18 to TRBJ1-1; no clear D. V dropped 5 bases and J dropped 1 base, with 8 bases sitting between them. Germline CDR1 reads KGHSH; CDR2 reads LQKENI. This CDR3 contains 13 residues.

V gene TRBV18 combines with J gene TRBJ2-2; no clear D. This CDR3 region has 14 residues. The V gene lost 2 bases and the J gene lost 3 bases, with 7 bases spanning the gap. Germline V gene lookup returns CDR1 KGHSH and CDR2 LQKENI. CDR3 region: CASSPGVDTGELFF. CDR3 coding DNA: TGTGCCAGCTCACCAGGGGTGGACACCGGGGAGCTGTTTTTT.

V gene TRBV6-4 combines with J gene TRBJ2-3, with D possibly being TRBD1 or TRBD2 (5 bases each). Trimming shortened V by 6 bases and J by 0 bases, and 22 bases separated the two germline ends. The CDR3 runs to 18 residues. Germline V gene data show CDR1 as MRHNA and CDR2 as SNTAGT. The CDR3 loop reads CASRFRNPGPNSTDTQYF. The CDR3 DNA reads as TGTGCCAGCAGATTTAGAAACCCGGGACCAAACAGCACAGATACGCAGTATTTT.

CDR3 sequence (DNA): TGCGCCAGCAGCTTTGATCGACAGGCGACTCCGTCTTTCTTT. Translation gives CASSFDRQATPSFF. The genes are TRBV5-1 and TRBJ1-1, with D possibly being TRBD1 (6 bases). Trimming removed 2 bases from V and 12 bases from J, with 20 bases in between. This CDR3 region has 14 residues. Germline lookup yields CDR1 SGHRS and CDR2 YFSETQ.

The chain recombines TRBV6-5 with TRBJ1-2, with D possibly being TRBD1 (6 bases). V was clipped by 11 bases and J by 4 bases, with 14 bases between them. CDR1 and CDR2 (germline): MNHEY, SVGAGI. This CDR3 spans 12 amino acids. The DNA of the CDR3 is TGTGCCTCACGGGACACCACCTATGGCTACACCTTC. It is translated as CASRDTTYGYTF.

The chain joins TRBV6-5 to TRBJ2-5; tentative D call: TRBD1 (5 bases). Deletions cut 5 bases from V and 5 bases from J, with 9 bases between. The CDR3 length is 12 residues. Germline-derived CDR1 and CDR2 are MNHEY and SVGAGI. CDR3 in DNA: TGTGCCAGCAGTCAGGGCTCGGAGACCCAGTACTTC. As protein: CASSQGSETQYF.

This clone was observed a few times. The chain combines TRBV7-9 with TRBJ1-2; 9 bases are shared with TRBD1. Per germline, CDR1 SEHNR and CDR2 FQNEAQ (reference sequence). V lost 0 bases, J lost 5 bases, and 7 bases stayed unmatched. This CDR3 comprises 16 residues. CDR3 amino acids: CASSLAQTGGAYGYTF. The CDR3 nucleotides are TGTGCCAGCAGCTTAGCGCAAACAGGGGGCGCGTATGGCTACACCTTC.

The chain links TRBV7-2 to TRBJ2-7, with a possible D match to TRBD1 (5 bases). The CDR3 extends over 18 amino acids. V shed 1 base and J shed 5 bases, with 24 bases lying between them. Germline CDR1 is SGHTA and CDR2 is FQGNSA. CDR3 region: CASSLESWAGPISHEQYV. Here the CDR3 DNA reads TGTGCCAGCAGCTTAGAATCGTGGGCAGGGCCTATTAGCCACGAGCAGTACGTC.

V usage is TRBV5-1 and J usage is TRBJ1-2; unclear D gene. The CDR3 runs 13 residues. In germline, CDR1 is SGHRS, CDR2 YFSETQ. Trimming stripped 0 bases from V and 9 bases from J, with 12 bases between. Here the CDR3 reads CASSLGQDGRYTF. In DNA, the CDR3 is TGCGCCAGCAGCTTGGGGCAGGATGGGCGCTACACCTTC.

This chain uses TRBV9 with TRBJ1-2, with unresolved D. V lost 1 base to trimming and J lost 10 bases, with 14 bases between them. CDR1 is SGDLS, CDR2 YYNGEE, per germline. The CDR3 consists of 13 residues. The CDR3 nucleotides are TGTGCCAGCAGCGTATACGGTCGGGAGGACTACACCTTC. It specifies CASSVYGREDYTF.

This clone was counted between two and nine times. The chain combines TRBV28 with TRBJ1-1; the D gene is possibly TRBD1 (5 bases). This CDR3 is built from 15 residues. V was cut by 6 bases and J by 0 bases, with 14 bases left in between. The germline CDR1 and CDR2 sequences are MDHEN and SYDVKM. CDR3 in amino acids: CASSPERGLNTEAFF. The CDR3 DNA reads as TGTGCCAGCAGCCCCGAACGGGGCTTGAACACTGAAGCTTTCTTT. Filled out from reference TRBV28 and TRBJ1-1, the complete variable domain reads DVKVTQSSRYLVKRTGEKVFLECVQDMDHENMFWYRQDPGLGLRLIYFSYDVKMKEKGDIPEGYSVSREKKERFSLILESASTNQTSMYLCASSPERGLNTEAFFGQGTRLTVV.

A single count supports this clone. The V call is TRBV7-2, the J call TRBJ2-1; no definite D call. Germline V gives CDR1 SGHTA, CDR2 FQGNSA. Trimming removed 4 bases at V and 5 bases at J, with 9 bases between. This CDR3 comprises 13 residues. CDR3 in DNA: TGTGCCAGCAGCTCGACCCCCGACAATGAGCAGTTCTTC. Translated, it gives CASSSTPDNEQFF.

There are a few counts of this clone. This sequence joins TRBV3-1 (or the pseudogene TRBV3-2) and TRBJ1-1, with D unresolved. The V end was cut by 1 base, the J end by 7 bases, with 7 bases between. The CDR3 is made up of 12 amino acids. CDR1 and CDR2 from the germline V gene are LGHDT and YNNKEL (reference sequence). The CDR3 is CASSQGSSEAFF. As DNA, the CDR3 is TGTGCCAGCAGCCAAGGGTCCAGTGAAGCTTTCTTT.

This clone appeared a single time. The V call is TRBV5-1, the J call TRBJ1-4; D is unresolved. Trimming pared 0 bases from V and 4 bases from J, leaving 10 bases between. The CDR3 has 15 residues. Germline CDR1 reads SGHRS; CDR2 reads YFSETQ. In DNA form, the CDR3 reads TGCGCCAGCAGCTTGGAAGGGAGAGGTAATGAAAAACTGTTTTTT. This encodes CASSLEGRGNEKLFF.

The J gene is TRBJ1-1, the V gene TRBV6-2 or TRBV6-3, with D perhaps matching TRBD1 (6 bases). Trimming left V 2 bases short and J 0 bases short, with 13 bases between. The CDR3 totals 16 residues. Germline V gives CDR1 MNHEY, CDR2 SVGEGT. The CDR3 region is CASSYRGASMNTEAFF. The CDR3 DNA reads as TGTGCCAGCAGTTACCGGGGGGCCTCCATGAACACTGAAGCTTTCTTT.

The table lists this clone with a count of one. The chain has TRBV28 and TRBJ1-1; 9 bases agree with TRBD1. The CDR3 runs to 14 residues. Looked up from germline, CDR1 is MDHEN and CDR2 is SYDVKM. V trimming: 3 bases; J trimming: 4 bases; junction bases outside the gene matches: 3. CDR3 sequence (DNA): TGTGCCAGCAGTTTTTACAGGGGGCGCACTGAAGCTTTCTTT. Translation: CASSFYRGRTEAFF.

The chain links TRBV12-3 or TRBV12-4 to TRBJ1-1, with D possibly TRBD1 on 5 matching bases. V gave up 5 bases and J gave up 7 bases, with 14 bases separating them. The length of the CDR3 is 13 residues. The CDR3 loop reads CASSLRLTVEAFF. CDR3 in DNA: TGTGCCAGCAGTCTTCGCCTGACAGTTGAAGCTTTCTTT.

The chain links TRBV7-9 to TRBJ2-2; the D is unclear. The germline gives CDR1 SEHNR, CDR2 FQNEAQ (reference sequence). Deletions cut 5 bases from V and 2 bases from J, with 12 bases between. CDR3 length equals 15 residues. CDR3 residues: CASSQVGANTGELFF. The CDR3 region has the DNA TGTGCCAGCAGCCAGGTCGGAGCTAACACCGGGGAGCTGTTTTTT.